Listed here are 3 T cell receptor beta chains from one sample, sequenced in a study of brain T cells in children with intractable seizures. Produced via immunoSEQ multiplex PCR; TCRdb's table is partial and in-frame only. The table has around 38,000 clones, around 90% seen once. Sequencing was performed on peripheral blood, taken at surgery. These receptors were obtained from a girl aged 2 to 9 with tuberous sclerosis and intractable seizures.

This clone has only one observation. The chain has TRBV19 and TRBJ1-1; D possibly corresponds to TRBD1 (5 bases). With 8 bases removed from V and 2 bases from J, the gap between germline ends came to 15 bases. Germline V CDR1 and CDR2: LNHDA, SQIVND (reference sequence). The CDR3 sequence is 14 residues long. Here the CDR3 reads CASEMKTVNTEAFF. Written as DNA, the CDR3 is TGTGCCAGTGAGATGAAGACAGTAAACACTGAAGCTTTCTTT.

This chain connects TRBV9 to TRBJ1-2; 9 bases line up with TRBD1. Germline-derived CDR1 and CDR2 are SGDLS and YYNGEE. Trimming cost V 4 bases and J 5 bases; bases outside gene matches: 3. The CDR3 consists of 13 residues. CDR3 loop: CASSRDREYGYTF. For the CDR3, the DNA is TGTGCCAGCAGCAGGGACAGGGAATATGGCTACACCTTC.

This clone has just one count. The chain is built from TRBV6-1 and TRBJ2-1; 7 bases align to TRBD2. V lost 1 base, J lost 14 bases, and 8 bases stayed unmatched. Looked up from germline, CDR1 is MNHNS and CDR2 is SASEGT. The CDR3 runs to 13 residues. The chain's CDR3 is CASSEGTGGGKFF. CDR3 DNA sequence: TGTGCCAGCAGTGAAGGCACTGGGGGGGGAAAGTTCTTC.